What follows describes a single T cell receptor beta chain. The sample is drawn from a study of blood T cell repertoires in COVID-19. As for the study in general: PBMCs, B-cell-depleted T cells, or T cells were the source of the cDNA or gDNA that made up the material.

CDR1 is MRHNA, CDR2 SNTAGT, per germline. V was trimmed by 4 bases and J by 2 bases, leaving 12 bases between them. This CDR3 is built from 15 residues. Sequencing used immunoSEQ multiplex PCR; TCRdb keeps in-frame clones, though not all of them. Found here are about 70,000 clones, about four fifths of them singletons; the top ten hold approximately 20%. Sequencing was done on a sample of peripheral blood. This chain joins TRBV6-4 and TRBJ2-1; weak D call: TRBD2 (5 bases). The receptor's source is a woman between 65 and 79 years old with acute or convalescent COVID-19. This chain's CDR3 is CASSASTTPYNEQFF. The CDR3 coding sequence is TGTGCCAGCAGTGCTAGCACAACGCCCTACAATGAGCAGTTCTTC.